The rows below give T cell receptor beta chains drawn from one sample of a study of blood T cell repertoires in COVID-19. Sequencing was performed with immunoSEQ multiplex PCR; in TCRdb, only in-frame clones are kept and a portion is missing. The sample has a few hundred thousand clones; roughly 90% are singletons. The sequenced sample was peripheral blood. Receptors originate from a woman aged 55-75 years with COVID-19, enrolled during active disease. Both conserved end residues are trimmed from each CDR3. Each record gives: J gene, V gene, CDR3 protein.

J gene: TRBJ1-1; V gene: TRBV6-5; CDR3 protein: ASTAQGGTEAF
J gene: TRBJ1-3; V gene: TRBV5-1; CDR3 protein: ASSPGAASGNTIY
J gene: TRBJ2-1; V gene: TRBV9; CDR3 protein: ASSVYGGTQPYNEQF
J gene: TRBJ1-4; V gene: TRBV27; CDR3 protein: ASSFRAPRTAAPLTNEKLF
J gene: TRBJ2-6; V gene: TRBV6-4; CDR3 protein: ASSDSQGGANVLT
J gene: TRBJ2-7; V gene: TRBV2; CDR3 protein: ASSDTMGQGNEQY
J gene: TRBJ1-6; V gene: TRBV5-4; CDR3 protein: ASSTQGQILSPLH
J gene: TRBJ1-1; V gene: TRBV7-2; CDR3 protein: ASRVQGATEAF
J gene: TRBJ1-5; V gene: TRBV15; CDR3 protein: ATSRDRQGLSNQPQH
J gene: TRBJ2-5; V gene: TRBV9; CDR3 protein: ASSVFSGETQY
J gene: TRBJ1-1; V gene: TRBV9; CDR3 protein: ASSARGGLLGEAF
J gene: TRBJ1-6; V gene: TRBV27; CDR3 protein: ASSPGRSSSYNSPLH
J gene: TRBJ1-2; V gene: TRBV27; CDR3 protein: ASSVSGTVANYGYT
J gene: TRBJ2-1; V gene: TRBV15; CDR3 protein: ATSRVIAGGLF
J gene: TRBJ2-7; V gene: TRBV29-1; CDR3 protein: SVAGATLTEQY
J gene: TRBJ2-3; V gene: TRBV7-9; CDR3 protein: ASSPAGTGRTDTQY
J gene: TRBJ1-1; V gene: TRBV7-9; CDR3 protein: ASSLPLPKGGAWTEAF
J gene: TRBJ1-6; V gene: TRBV6-5; CDR3 protein: ASSSVANSPLH
J gene: TRBJ2-5; V gene: TRBV10-3; CDR3 protein: AISEQGAGEKTQY
J gene: TRBJ1-4; V gene: TRBV7-2; CDR3 protein: ASSQRQVGGEKLF
J gene: TRBJ1-2; V gene: TRBV7-2; CDR3 protein: ASSRGGSGYT
J gene: TRBJ1-3; V gene: TRBV6-6; CDR3 protein: ASSRLVGRGSGNTIY
J gene: TRBJ2-7; V gene: TRBV4-3; CDR3 protein: ASSQGSYEQY
J gene: TRBJ1-4; V gene: TRBV19; CDR3 protein: ASKAGTNSEKLF
J gene: TRBJ1-3; V gene: TRBV6-5; CDR3 protein: ASRQASHSGNTIY
J gene: TRBJ1-2; V gene: TRBV7-9; CDR3 protein: ASSSTGNRGYT
J gene: TRBJ2-7; V gene: TRBV6-1; CDR3 protein: ASSESWWAEYEQY
J gene: TRBJ1-1; V gene: TRBV29-1; CDR3 protein: SVLAGTGATEAF
J gene: TRBJ1-5; V gene: TRBV3-1/TRBV3-2; CDR3 protein: ASSDMSTGGNQPQH
J gene: TRBJ1-1; V gene: TRBV5-6; CDR3 protein: ASSLVGTPNTEAF
J gene: TRBJ2-1; V gene: TRBV7-3; CDR3 protein: ASSPTPGLRSQF
J gene: TRBJ1-3; V gene: TRBV5-6; CDR3 protein: ASSLGFRVSGNTIY
J gene: TRBJ1-2; V gene: TRBV3-1/TRBV3-2; CDR3 protein: ASSLRNRDGYT
J gene: TRBJ1-5; V gene: TRBV19; CDR3 protein: ASSISRRVGNQPQH
J gene: TRBJ1-4; V gene: TRBV3-1/TRBV3-2; CDR3 protein: ASSQDRVQGEMF
J gene: TRBJ1-4; V gene: TRBV5-1; CDR3 protein: ASSSAQGGNEKLF
J gene: TRBJ1-2; V gene: TRBV19; CDR3 protein: ASRVDRDYGYT
J gene: TRBJ2-7; V gene: TRBV7-8; CDR3 protein: ASNQGGYEQY
J gene: TRBJ1-4; V gene: TRBV18; CDR3 protein: ASSPPGDSTNEKLF
J gene: TRBJ1-3; V gene: TRBV19; CDR3 protein: ASSRRQPSSGNTIY
J gene: TRBJ1-2; V gene: TRBV6-2/TRBV6-3; CDR3 protein: ASSYDRSGRAAYGYT
J gene: TRBJ1-2; V gene: TRBV6-5; CDR3 protein: ASSAGQNYGYT
J gene: TRBJ2-1; V gene: TRBV6-4; CDR3 protein: ASSQSAVAGGRNEQF
J gene: TRBJ1-5; V gene: TRBV28; CDR3 protein: ASRLPGGSNQPQH
J gene: TRBJ2-7; V gene: TRBV6-5; CDR3 protein: ASQMGQAYEQY
J gene: TRBJ1-6; V gene: TRBV19; CDR3 protein: ASSDRGQDSPLH
J gene: TRBJ2-1; V gene: TRBV6-2/TRBV6-3; CDR3 protein: ASSQTPPGQGGEQF
J gene: TRBJ1-2; V gene: TRBV6-5; CDR3 protein: ASREGATGGYT
J gene: TRBJ2-1; V gene: TRBV5-4; CDR3 protein: ASSLQFDSYNEQF
J gene: TRBJ1-2; V gene: TRBV18; CDR3 protein: ASQDSSSSYGYT
J gene: TRBJ1-2; V gene: TRBV7-9; CDR3 protein: ASSLEAALVRGNYGYT
J gene: TRBJ1-2; V gene: TRBV2; CDR3 protein: ASSENSFNYGYT
J gene: TRBJ1-5; V gene: TRBV7-8; CDR3 protein: ASSELTGVSNQPQH
J gene: TRBJ2-7; V gene: TRBV6-2/TRBV6-3; CDR3 protein: ASSKTGSTYEQY
J gene: TRBJ2-7; V gene: TRBV7-3; CDR3 protein: ASSLVGRGVAEQY
J gene: TRBJ2-1; V gene: TRBV19; CDR3 protein: ASSILAEQF
J gene: TRBJ1-2; V gene: TRBV19; CDR3 protein: ASSTGGVSYGYT
J gene: TRBJ1-2; V gene: TRBV2; CDR3 protein: ASSFNDRGQGYT
J gene: TRBJ1-6; V gene: TRBV6-6; CDR3 protein: ASSRGGFGGGESPLH
J gene: TRBJ2-1; V gene: TRBV19; CDR3 protein: ASRVLGGNYNEQF